One and the same sample provided the 18 T cell receptor beta chains below, sequenced in a study of response to subunit inactivated influenza vaccine (dated by TCRdb to 2017 to 2018). Library preparation employed RT-PCR. Sequencing was performed on an Illumina HiSeq 2500. TCRdb cleaned the public reads at Q25 with fastp, built clones with MiXCR and kept in-frame beta chains. Rows matching on CDR3 protein sequence are summarized as one entry with the most common DNA and genes. Within this sample are 500,000 or so distinct CDR3 sequences, with approximately 16% of them counted one time only. The ten largest clones add up to 2.5% to 3.5% of the sample. Sequencing was performed on CD4+ T cells sorted from PBMCs, taken about 24 months after vaccination. The receptors come from a man between 50 and 75 years old who received an inactivated influenza vaccine. Donor details come from another sample of the same person, matched by shared clones.

The chain links TRBV28 to TRBJ1-2; no clear D. The CDR3 consists of 12 residues. The ends were cut back, 4 bases at V and 2 bases at J, with 5 bases in the middle. CDR1 is MDHEN and CDR2 is SYDVKM in the germline V gene. The CDR3 DNA sequence: TGTGCCAGCAGTTACAGAAACTATGGCTACACCTTC. Translation: CASSYRNYGYTF.

In the case of this clonotype: A much larger clonotype is one base distant, so this may be a read error. In DNA form, the CDR3 reads TGTGCCAGCAGCCAAGAGGTGAACACTGAAGCTTTCTTT. It encodes CASSQEVNTEAFF. The chain uses TRBV3-1 and TRBJ1-1; D is ambiguous. Trimming took 0 bases from V and 0 from J, leaving 2 bases between them. Germline-derived CDR1 and CDR2 are LGHDT and YNNKEL (reference sequence). The CDR3 loop spans 13 amino acids. The whole variable domain, filled in from reference TRBV3-1 and TRBJ1-1, reads DTAVSQTPKYLVTQMGNDKSIKCEQNLGHDTMYWYKQDSKKFLKIMFSYNNKELIINETVPNRFSPKSPDKAHLNLHINSLELGDSAVYFCASSQEVNTEAFFGQGTRLTVV.

This clonotype was found many times. The rearrangement uses TRBV20-1 and TRBJ2-1, with TRBD2 matching 13 bases. Trimming cost V 2 bases and J 0 bases; bases outside gene matches: 13. Looked up from germline, CDR1 is DFQATT and CDR2 is SNEGSKA (reference sequence). The CDR3 consists of 20 residues. The chain's CDR3 is CSARNPGTSGILSSYNEQFF. The CDR3 nucleotides are TGCAGTGCTAGAAATCCAGGGACTAGCGGGATCCTAAGCTCCTACAATGAGCAGTTCTTC.

The chain carries TRBV5-1 and TRBJ2-7; D uncertain. The CDR3 sequence is 13 residues long. Germline CDR1 reads SGHRS; CDR2 reads YFSETQ. Trimming took off 0 bases at V and 2 bases at J, with 6 bases between the two ends. The CDR3 region is CASSLDWAYEQYF. The CDR3 region has the DNA TGCGCCAGCAGCTTGGATTGGGCCTACGAGCAGTACTTC.

The chain has TRBV28 and TRBJ2-7, with 8 bases lining up with TRBD2. V lost 4 bases and J lost 4; bases outside the gene matches: 12. Germline CDR1 reads MDHEN; CDR2 reads SYDVKM. This CDR3 is 16 amino acids long. The CDR3 DNA is TGTGCCAGCAGTTCCCCCCTGAAGCGGGGGATGTACGAGCAGTACTTC. This sequence encodes CASSSPLKRGMYEQYF. The variable domain in full, completed from reference TRBV28 and TRBJ2-7, reads DVKVTQSSRYLVKRTGEKVFLECVQDMDHENMFWYRQDPGLGLRLIYFSYDVKMKEKGDIPEGYSVSREKKERFSLILESASTNQTSMYLCASSSPLKRGMYEQYFGPGTRLTVT.

This clonotype has only a few counts. CDR3 DNA sequence: TGCAGTGCTATCGCTGGCTACACCTTC. Encoded protein: CSAIAGYTF. The V call is TRBV20-1, the J call TRBJ1-2; D not resolved. This CDR3 spans 9 amino acids. Trimming removed 4 bases from V and 7 bases from J, with 4 bases in between. Germline assignment: CDR1 DFQATT and CDR2 SNEGSKA (reference sequence).

The CDR3 nucleotides read TGTGCCAGTAGTATTCGTCTTGTCCGCAATCAGCCCCAGCATTTT. It encodes CASSIRLVRNQPQHF. The rearrangement joins TRBV19 to TRBJ1-5; no reliable D call. CDR3 size: 15 residues. Trimming took off 3 bases at V and 2 bases at J, with 11 bases between the two ends. From germline, CDR1 is LNHDA and CDR2 SQIVND (reference sequence).

The V gene is TRBV6-1, the J gene TRBJ2-2; D uncertain. The CDR3 has 13 amino acids. V shed 1 base and J shed 6 bases, with 6 bases lying between them. The germline CDR1 and CDR2 sequences are MNHNS and SASEGT. The chain's CDR3 is CASSEDSAGELFF. The DNA for the CDR3 is TGTGCCAGCAGTGAAGATTCAGCCGGGGAGCTGTTTTTT.

This clonotype was observed at least ten times. The chain links TRBV7-2 to TRBJ1-2; the D gene is possibly TRBD1 (5 bases). Per germline, CDR1 SGHTA and CDR2 FQGNSA. The CDR3 is made up of 16 amino acids. Trimming took off 2 bases at V and 4 bases at J, with 17 bases between the two ends. DNA of the CDR3: TGTGCCAGCAGCTTAAACGGTCGAGGACACCTCTATGGCTACACCTTC. Its protein product is CASSLNGRGHLYGYTF.

The CDR3 region is CSARALADQETQYF. The CDR3 DNA sequence: TGCAGTGCTAGGGCGCTAGCGGACCAAGAGACCCAGTACTTC. The chain carries TRBV20-1 and TRBJ2-5, with 7 bases identical to TRBD2. Unmatched junction bases numbered 4, after V lost 3 bases and J lost 0 bases. This CDR3 contains 14 residues. The V gene's germline CDR1 is DFQATT and CDR2 SNEGSKA (reference sequence).

The genes are TRBV7-7 and TRBJ2-5; D is ambiguous. V lost 1 base and J 9 bases, leaving 12 bases between the germline ends. The germline V gene has CDR1 SSHAT and CDR2 FNYEAQ (reference sequence). The CDR3 runs 13 residues. CDR3 residues: CASSLDGGEAQYF. In nucleotides, the CDR3 is TGTGCCAGCAGCTTAGATGGTGGGGAAGCCCAGTACTTC.

This clonotype was seen a handful of times. The V call is TRBV10-3, the J call TRBJ2-7, with D possibly matching TRBD2 (7 bases). Germline loops: CDR1 ENHRY, CDR2 SYGVKD. CDR3 length: 15 residues. V was trimmed by 0 bases and J by 2 bases, leaving 11 bases between them. The CDR3 DNA is TGTGCCATCAGTGAGTCGGGGGGGCTGCCCTACGAGCAGTACTTC. It translates to CAISESGGLPYEQYF.

This clonotype was seen a few times. This rearrangement joins TRBV11-2 to TRBJ1-4, with TRBD1 matching 7 bases. V shed 6 bases, J shed 7 bases, and the junction held 11 bases outside the gene matches. Germline V gene lookup returns CDR1 SGHAT and CDR2 FQNNGV. The length of the CDR3 is 15 residues. As DNA, the CDR3 is TGTGCCAGCAGTATGAACAGGGGCTCGTTTGAAAAACTGTTTTTT. It specifies CASSMNRGSFEKLFF. Full variable domain (missing parts from reference TRBV11-2 and TRBJ1-4): EAGVAQSPRYKIIEKRQSVAFWCNPISGHATLYWYQQILGQGPKLLIQFQNNGVVDDSQLPKDRFSAERLKGVDSTLKIQPAKLEDSAVYLCASSMNRGSFEKLFFGSGTQLSVL.

In its sample, this clonotype was seen many times. The chain is built from TRBV29-1 and TRBJ2-1; D may match TRBD1 or TRBD2 (5 bases each). V gave up 4 bases and J gave up 0 bases, with 10 bases separating them. This CDR3 is 14 amino acids long. Germline V gene sequence: CDR1 SQVTM, CDR2 ANQGSEA. CDR3 in amino acids: CSVGSGSSYNEQFF. The CDR3 coding sequence is TGCAGCGTTGGTTCAGGGAGCTCCTACAATGAGCAGTTCTTC.

The sample holds a few counts of this clonotype. This CDR3 reads CASGNSGRTQETQYF. The CDR3 DNA sequence: TGCGCCAGCGGGAATAGCGGGAGGACCCAAGAGACCCAGTACTTC. This rearrangement joins TRBV5-1 to TRBJ2-5; TRBD2 matches at 10 bases. The CDR3 covers 15 residues. Losses at the gene ends were 7 bases for V and 1 base for J; bases not matched to a gene: 7. Germline CDR1 reads SGHRS; CDR2 reads YFSETQ.

The chain has TRBV4-3 and TRBJ2-7; possible D gene TRBD1, 6 bases. Trimming left V 5 bases short and J 0 bases short, with 14 bases between. The CDR3 totals 15 residues. Germline V gives CDR1 LGHNA, CDR2 YSLEER. CDR3 DNA: TGCGCCAGCAGCAAGCAGAGGGGGTTCTCCTACGAGCAGTACTTC. Residues: CASSKQRGFSYEQYF.

The chain joins TRBV20-1 to TRBJ1-5; D uncertain. CDR3 length: 15 amino acids. V lost 6 bases, J lost 2 bases, and 17 bases lay in between. Germline-derived CDR1 and CDR2 are DFQATT and SNEGSKA (reference sequence). The CDR3: CSARPLWVGNQPQHF. CDR3 DNA sequence: TGCAGTGCCAGACCCCTTTGGGTCGGCAATCAGCCCCAGCATTTT.

This clonotype was seen more than once but under ten times. The rearrangement uses TRBV28 and TRBJ2-7; 7 bases are shared with TRBD1. Unmatched junction bases numbered 22, after V lost 5 bases and J lost 9 bases. Germline V lookup: CDR1 MDHEN, CDR2 SYDVKM. There are 17 residues in the CDR3. DNA for the CDR3: TGTGCCAGCAGTCCTCCCGGCACCGGGACAGCGAACCTGGGGCAGTACTTC. It is translated as CASSPPGTGTANLGQYF.